This T cell receptor beta chain was sequenced during a study of immune heterogeneity within non-small cell lung tumors. Template was bulk tumor genomic DNA, approximately 600 ng per sample. Multiple widely separated biopsies were taken from each primary tumor at surgery. The study enrolled patients with untreated, newly diagnosed non-small cell lung cancer who underwent curative surgery. Study donors were patients with a new diagnosis of non-small cell lung cancer who underwent surgery with curative intent. This clonotype showed up many times. Its specificity is not known. Multiplex PCR (32 V and 13 J primers) was used to amplify the TCR beta CDR3. MiXCR was run by TCRdb on the multiplex PCR reads, yielding one entry per CDR3 protein. The data contain 9,500 or so distinct CDR3 sequences, more than 25% of them singletons. The ends lost 5 bases at V and 11 bases at J; junction bases unmatched: 12. The length of the CDR3 is 15 residues. Germline loops: CDR1 MNHEY, CDR2 SMNVEV (reference sequence).

Study results and limitations: Local T-cell clonality correlated moderately but significantly with local tumor mutational burden (R 0.3 to 0.35).

V usage is TRBV27 and J usage is TRBJ1-4; the match to TRBD1 covers 9 bases. The receptor was isolated from a woman aged 45-60 years with non-small cell lung cancer. The sequencing input was lung tumor tissue. The CDR3 DNA sequence: TGTGCCAGCAGTCCCCCCGGGACAGGGTTTGAGAAACTGTTTTTT. It yields the protein CASSPPGTGFEKLFF.